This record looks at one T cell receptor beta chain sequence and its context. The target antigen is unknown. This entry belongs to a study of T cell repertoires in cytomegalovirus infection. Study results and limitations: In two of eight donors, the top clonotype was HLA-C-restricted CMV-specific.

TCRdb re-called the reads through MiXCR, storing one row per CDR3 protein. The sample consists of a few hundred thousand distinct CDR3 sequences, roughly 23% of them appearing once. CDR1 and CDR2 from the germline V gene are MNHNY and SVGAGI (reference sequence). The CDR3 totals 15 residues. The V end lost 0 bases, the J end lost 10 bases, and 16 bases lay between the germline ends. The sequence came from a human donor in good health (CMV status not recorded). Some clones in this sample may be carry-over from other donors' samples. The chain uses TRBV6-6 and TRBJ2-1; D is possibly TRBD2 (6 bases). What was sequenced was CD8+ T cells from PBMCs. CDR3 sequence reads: CASSYSGGLTEEQFF. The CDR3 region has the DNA TGTGCCAGCAGTTACTCGGGGGGTCTGACCGAGGAGCAGTTCTTC.